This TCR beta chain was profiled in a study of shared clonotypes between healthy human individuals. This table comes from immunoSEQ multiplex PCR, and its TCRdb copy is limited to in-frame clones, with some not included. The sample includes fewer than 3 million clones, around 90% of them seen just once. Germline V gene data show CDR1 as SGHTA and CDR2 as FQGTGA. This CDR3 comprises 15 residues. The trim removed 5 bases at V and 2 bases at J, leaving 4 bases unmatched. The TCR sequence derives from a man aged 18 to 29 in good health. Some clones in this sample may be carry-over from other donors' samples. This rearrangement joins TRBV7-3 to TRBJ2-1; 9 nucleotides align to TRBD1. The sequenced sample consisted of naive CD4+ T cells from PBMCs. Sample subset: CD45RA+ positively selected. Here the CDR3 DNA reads TGTGCCAGCAGCCCTCGACAGGGGGCCTACAATGAGCAGTTCTTC. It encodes CASSPRQGAYNEQFF.